This T cell receptor (beta chain) emerged from a study of PD-1 blockade in classical Hodgkin lymphoma. Time point denoted: cycle 4 day 1 (C4D1), after five to seven weeks of nivolumab. Every patient was affected by relapse after autologous stem cell transplantation, while exposure to brentuximab vedotin was not uniform. The study recorded best responses of complete response, partial response or progressive disease. Study observations and caveats: The baseline diversity of complete responders showed similarity to that of newly diagnosed patients.

Sequencing used immunoSEQ multiplex PCR; TCRdb keeps in-frame clones, though not all of them. The sample holds about 50,000 clones, around 90% seen once. In this sample, this clone turned up once. As yet, its antigen is unknown. Germline V gene lookup returns CDR1 SGHNT and CDR2 YENEEA. The CDR3 sequence is 15 residues long. The source is a human donor with classical Hodgkin lymphoma. This specimen consisted of peripheral blood mononuclear cells (PBMCs), obtained before the fourth cycle of nivolumab. The V gene is TRBV11-3, the J gene TRBJ2-5; unclear D gene. The end of the DNA is better explained by TRBJ2-7, so the J call may be wrong. The CDR3 sequence is CASSLGLVQVAEQYF. Here the CDR3 DNA reads TGTGCCAGCAGCTTAGGTCTGGTCCAAGTAGCCGAGCAGTACTTC.